This TCR beta chain was sequenced for a study of T cells in Graves' hyperthyroidism and ophthalmopathy. This clonotype came up many times. Its antigen is as yet unknown. No ophthalmopathy progression within 18 months constituted stable Graves' hyperthyroidism. More than 8.5 ml of fresh peripheral blood supplied the PBMCs. RNA transcripts served as the template for amplifying TCR beta CDR3 regions. An initial round of RT-PCR targeting the TCR CDR3 relied on the HTBI primer set. In TCRdb, the multiplex PCR reads were re-called with MiXCR into one record per CDR3 protein. The sample lists over 300,000 distinct CDR3 sequences, more than 11% seen once, with around 10% in the top ten. V lost 6 bases and J lost 4; bases outside the gene matches: 8. Germline lookup yields CDR1 SGHVS and CDR2 FQNEAQ. This CDR3 is built from 15 residues. Study results and caveats: Most expanded thyroid clonotypes above 0.001 recurred in blood. Before onset, by a median of around six months, the model predicted ophthalmopathy.

Sequenced sample: blood. The genes are TRBV7-8 and TRBJ1-4; TRBD1 agrees at 7 bases. This TCR derives from a woman aged 60-70 years with Graves' hyperthyroidism. CDR3 nucleotide sequence: TGTGCCAGCAGTCCCGACAGGGTCGGTAATGAAAAACTGTTTTTT. Protein product: CASSPDRVGNEKLFF.